Listed below are T cell receptor beta chains from one sample, sequenced in a study of T cell repertoires in cytomegalovirus infection. MiXCR was run by TCRdb on the reads, yielding one entry per CDR3 protein. The sample lists roughly 600,000 distinct CDR3 sequences, 20% to 25% seen once, with 6.5% to 10% in the top ten. Sequencing was carried out using CD8+ T cells from PBMCs. The source is a human donor in good health (CMV status not recorded). Some clones in this sample may be carry-over from other donors' samples. The CDR3 runs from the conserved cysteine through the conserved F or W. D genes are given only for firm matches. Size values are once, few and many counts, or a class for expanded clones, and some rows have none.

>TRBV29-1|TRBJ1-2|.|TRBD1
TGCAGCGTTGACCAGGGGACAGGGAATCAGTTCTCTCTTCGTTGGGGCTACACCTTC
CSVDQGTGNQFSLRWGYTF
>TRBV6-2/TRBV6-3|TRBJ1-2|.|.
TGTGCCAGCAGTTTGGGGATCTTCCGCGAAACCTTC
CASSLGIFRETF
>TRBV28|TRBJ1-5|few|.
TGTGCCAGCAAGGGGGAACAGGCCAGCAATCAGCCCCAGCATTTT
CASKGEQASNQPQHF
>TRBV4-3|TRBJ1-6|.|.
TGCGCCAGCAGCCAAGATGGGGTGACAGGAGGATCACCCCTCCACTTT
CASSQDGVTGGSPLHF
>TRBV19|TRBJ1-1|.|.
TGTGTCAGTAGGAGGATCGGCCTAGAAGCTTTCTTT
CVSRRIGLEAFF
>TRBV5-5|TRBJ1-5|many|.
TGTGCCAGCAGCCCCAAGGGCAATCAGCCCCAGCATTTT
CASSPKGNQPQHF
>TRBV2|TRBJ1-2|.|.
TGTGCCACCTTTACACGTTCCCGGGGCTACACCTTC
CATFTRSRGYTF
>TRBV28|TRBJ1-1|many|TRBD1
TGTGCCAGCAGTTTTTGGAGGGACAGGGCAAGACCAGAAGCTTTCTTT
CASSFWRDRARPEAFF
>TRBV7-2|TRBJ1-6|many|.
TGTGCCAGCAGCTTATCAGACAGTCGAGTGAATAGTTCACCCCTCCACTTT
CASSLSDSRVNSSPLHF
>TRBV4-1|TRBJ1-5|.|.
TGCGCCAGCAGCCAATCGGTTAGCAATCAGCCCCAGCATTTT
CASSQSVSNQPQHF
>TRBV6-6|TRBJ2-3|.|TRBD2
TGTGCCAGCAGTCCCACACTAGCGGGGGACACAGATACGCAGTATTTT
CASSPTLAGDTDTQYF
>TRBV4-2|TRBJ1-1|few|.
TGTGCCAGCAGCCCTCCGACAGGAGAAGCTTTCTTT
CASSPPTGEAFF
>TRBV7-9|TRBJ1-1|few|.
TGTGCCAGCAGCTTTTTTTCGGTTGAAGCTTTCTTT
CASSFFSVEAFF
>TRBV12-3/TRBV12-4|TRBJ2-5|many|TRBD1
TGTGCCAGCAGTTCCACCTCGGACAGGGCAGAGACCCAGTACTTC
CASSSTSDRAETQYF
>TRBV6-1|TRBJ2-1|many|TRBD1
TGTGCCAGCAGTTACGGGACAGGGGTCAATGAGCAGTTCTTC
CASSYGTGVNEQFF
>TRBV7-2|TRBJ2-1|many|.
TGTGCCAGCAGCCCCGGTAGGCCCCAGTTCTTC
CASSPGRPQFF
>TRBV4-1|TRBJ2-3|many|.
TGCGCCAGCAGCCAAGATGGGATAGGGCAGTATTTT
CASSQDGIGQYF
>TRBV5-1|TRBJ2-7|few|.
TGCGCCAGCAGCGTCGGTGGGAAAGAGCAGTACTTC
CASSVGGKEQYF
>TRBV28|TRBJ2-7|many|.
TGTGCCAGCAGTCCTATGAGGACGGCATACGAGCAGTACTTC
CASSPMRTAYEQYF
>TRBV19|TRBJ2-1|.|.
TGTGCCAGTAGTTCGGACGGGGAATCCTACAATGAGCAGTTCTTC
CASSSDGESYNEQFF
>TRBV12-5|TRBJ2-1|.|.
TGTGCTAGTGGTTTAGAAGGGGGGGTTCAGTTCTTC
CASGLEGGVQFF
>TRBV7-6|TRBJ2-5|many|.
TGTGCCAGCAGCCGGTATCCCCCGGAGGAGACCCAGTACTTC
CASSRYPPEETQYF
>TRBV14|TRBJ2-2|.|.
TGTGCCAGCGCTCAGGAGGCAGGGGACAAGGACACCGGGGAGCTGTTTTTT
CASAQEAGDKDTGELFF
>TRBV28|TRBJ2-7|.|TRBD2
TGTGCCAGCAGTTTCCTTACGAGCGGGGGTTACTACGAGCGGTACTTC
CASSFLTSGGYYERYF
>TRBV28|TRBJ2-2|few|.
TGTGCCAGCAGTTTTTTTGGACCGCGAACCGGGGAGCTGTTTTTT
CASSFFGPRTGELFF
>TRBV29-1|TRBJ2-3|few|.
TGCAGCGTTGAAGAATGGGAGGGCAGGGGGAGGACAGATACGCAGTATTTT
CSVEEWEGRGRTDTQYF
>TRBV20-1|TRBJ1-5|few|.
TGCAGTGCTCAGAATGACAGTTCTAGCAATCAGCCCCAGCATTTT
CSAQNDSSSNQPQHF
>TRBV5-6|TRBJ1-2|few|.
TGTGCCAGCAGCCCCTCGACGTTCTATGGCTACACCTTC
CASSPSTFYGYTF
>TRBV15|TRBJ2-1|many|.
TGTGCCACCAGCAGAGATGGGCAGGATGAGCAGTTCTTC
CATSRDGQDEQFF
>TRBV5-6|TRBJ1-5|few|.
TGTGCCAGCAGCCAGAACCGGCGAGGGGATCAGCCCCAGCATTTT
CASSQNRRGDQPQHF
>TRBV29-1|TRBJ2-7|few|.
TGCAGCGTTGTTGGGTTGGACGAGCAGTACTTC
CSVVGLDEQYF
>TRBV14|TRBJ1-2|.|TRBD1
TGTGCCAGCAGCCTACCGGGACAGGGTGTCCATGGCTACACCTTC
CASSLPGQGVHGYTF
>TRBV20-1|TRBJ2-1|.|TRBD2
TGCAGTGCGCCGACTAGCCGATGGCAGTTCTTC
CSAPTSRWQFF
>TRBV29-1|TRBJ2-7|.|.
TGCAGCGTGGCGATGAGGGGTCGGAACGAGCAGTACTTC
CSVAMRGRNEQYF
>TRBV6-5|TRBJ1-2|few|.
TGTGCCAGCAGTAAAAAACAGCTCCCTGGCTATGGCTACACCTTC
CASSKKQLPGYGYTF
>TRBV28|TRBJ2-7|few|.
TGTGCCAGCAGTTTGCACAGCCGCTACGAGCAGTACTTC
CASSLHSRYEQYF
>TRBV24-1|TRBJ2-3|few|.
TGTGCCACCAGTGACCGTAGCACAGATACGCAGTATTTT
CATSDRSTDTQYF
>TRBV9|TRBJ2-2|.|TRBD2
TGTGCCAGCAAGCCCCCCCGGGGGGCCGGGGAGCTGTTTTTT
CASKPPRGAGELFF
>TRBV29-1|TRBJ2-7|few|.
TGCAGCGTTGGGGCCGTAAGCTCCTACGAGCAGTACTTC
CSVGAVSSYEQYF
>TRBV7-8|TRBJ1-5|few|.
TGTGCCAGCAGCTTCGGGGGAGGAGGTAATCAGCCCCAGCATTTT
CASSFGGGGNQPQHF
>TRBV28|TRBJ2-1|many|TRBD1
TGTGCCAGCAGCGACAGGGATGGGAATGAGCAGTTCTTC
CASSDRDGNEQFF
>TRBV19|TRBJ2-3|.|TRBD2
TGTGCCAGTAGTATGGAGGCGGGGGAGCTAACAGATACGCAGTATTTT
CASSMEAGELTDTQYF
>TRBV20-1|TRBJ2-5|many|.
TGCAGCGCCGCCGCGGCCAGACGCCGCCTCCAAGAGACCCAGTACTTC
CSAAAARRRLQETQYF
>TRBV7-9|TRBJ1-1|few|TRBD1
TGTGCCAGCACCAGACAGGGAGGCACTGAAGCTTTCTTT
CASTRQGGTEAFF
>TRBV6-4|TRBJ1-1|.|.
TGTGCCAGCAGGGGGGGCCTGAACACTGAAGCTTTCTTT
CASRGGLNTEAFF
>TRBV25-1|TRBJ1-2|.|TRBD1
TGTGCCAGCAGTCCCCTAAGTCAGGGGGAATCGTATGGCTACACCTTC
CASSPLSQGESYGYTF
>TRBV7-8|TRBJ1-1|many|.
TGTGCCAGCAGCTTAGAATACTTTCAGGGGACTGAAGCTTTCTTT
CASSLEYFQGTEAFF
>TRBV5-1|TRBJ2-5|.|TRBD2
TGCGCCAGCAGCTTGGGCCCCCCGGGGGGGTACCAAGAGACCCAGTACTTC
CASSLGPPGGYQETQYF
>TRBV7-2|TRBJ2-7|.|TRBD2
TGTGCCAGCAGCTTACCGCTAGCGGGGGACTCCTACGAGCAGTACTTC
CASSLPLAGDSYEQYF
>TRBV20-1|TRBJ2-7|few|TRBD1
TGCAGTGCCGGGACAGGACCGTTTGGCGAGCAGTACTTC
CSAGTGPFGEQYF
>TRBV7-9|TRBJ2-1|many|.
TGTGCCAGCAGCACTAGTACCCCATCCGGGCCACTATCCTACAATGAGCAGTTCTTC
CASSTSTPSGPLSYNEQFF
>TRBV12-3/TRBV12-4|TRBJ2-7|many|TRBD1
TGTGCCAGCACTCCGAGGGGGACAGCGATTGAGCAGTACTTC
CASTPRGTAIEQYF